The TCR beta chain under discussion was sequenced for a study of human T cells and chemical hapten exposure. Sample time point: patch test 1, 2 weeks after DPC sensitization. Treatment meaning: therapeutic diphenylcyclopropenone sensitization with weekly scalp DPC. At least ten counts were recorded for this clonotype. Each CDR3 protein is one row after TCRdb ran MiXCR on the RACE reads. The sample records tens of thousands of distinct CDR3 sequences, under 12% being singletons. CDR3 size: 16 residues. Between the trimmed V and J ends, which lost 4 bases and 2 bases, there was a span of 15 bases. Germline CDR1 and CDR2: SEHNR and FQNEAQ (reference sequence).

The origin of this receptor is a man aged 35 to 55 with alopecia areata. Some clones in this sample may be carry-over from other donors' samples. The sequenced sample was whole blood, obtained in connection with sensitization to the hapten diphenylcyclopropenone (DPC). The rearrangement links TRBV7-9 to TRBJ1-3; D is possibly TRBD1 (6 bases). This CDR3 is CASSWGDIFAGNTIYF. The CDR3 DNA is TGTGCCAGCAGCTGGGGGGACATCTTTGCTGGAAACACCATATATTTT.